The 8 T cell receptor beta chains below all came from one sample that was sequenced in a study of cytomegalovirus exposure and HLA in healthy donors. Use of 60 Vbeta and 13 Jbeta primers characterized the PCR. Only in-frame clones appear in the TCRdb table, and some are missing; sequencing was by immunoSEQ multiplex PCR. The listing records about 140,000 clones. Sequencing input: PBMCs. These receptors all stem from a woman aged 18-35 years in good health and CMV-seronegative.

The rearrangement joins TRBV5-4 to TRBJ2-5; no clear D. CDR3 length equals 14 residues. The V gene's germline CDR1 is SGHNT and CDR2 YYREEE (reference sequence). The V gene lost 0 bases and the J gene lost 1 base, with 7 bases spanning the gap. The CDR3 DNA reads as TGTGCCAGCAGCTTGGTAGTATCCCAAGAGACCCAGTACTTC. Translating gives CASSLVVSQETQYF.

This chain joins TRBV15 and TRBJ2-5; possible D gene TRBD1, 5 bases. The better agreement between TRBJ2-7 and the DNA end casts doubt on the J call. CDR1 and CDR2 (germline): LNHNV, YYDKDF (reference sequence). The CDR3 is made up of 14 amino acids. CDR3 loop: CATSMEGASYEQYF. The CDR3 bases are TGTGCCACCAGCATGGAAGGGGCCTCCTACGAGCAGTACTTC.

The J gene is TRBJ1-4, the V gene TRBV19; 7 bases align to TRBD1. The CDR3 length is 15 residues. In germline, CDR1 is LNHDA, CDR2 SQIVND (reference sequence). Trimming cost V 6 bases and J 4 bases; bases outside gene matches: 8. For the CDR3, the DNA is TGTGCCAGTAGGCGGGTGGACAGGAATAATGAAAAACTGTTTTTT. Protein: CASRRVDRNNEKLFF.

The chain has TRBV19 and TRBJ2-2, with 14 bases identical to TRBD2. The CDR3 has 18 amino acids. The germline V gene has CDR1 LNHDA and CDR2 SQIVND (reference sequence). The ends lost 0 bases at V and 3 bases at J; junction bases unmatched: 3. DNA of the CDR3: TGTGCCAGTAGTATAGATCGGGGACTAGCGGGGGACACCGGGGAGCTGTTTTTT. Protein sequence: CASSIDRGLAGDTGELFF.

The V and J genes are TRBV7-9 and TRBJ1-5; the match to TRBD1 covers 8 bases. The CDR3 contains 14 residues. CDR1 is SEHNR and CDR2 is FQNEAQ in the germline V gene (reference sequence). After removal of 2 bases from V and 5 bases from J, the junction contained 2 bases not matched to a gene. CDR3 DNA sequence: TGTGCCAGCAGCTTACAGGGGGCCGATCAGCCCCAGCATTTT. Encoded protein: CASSLQGADQPQHF.

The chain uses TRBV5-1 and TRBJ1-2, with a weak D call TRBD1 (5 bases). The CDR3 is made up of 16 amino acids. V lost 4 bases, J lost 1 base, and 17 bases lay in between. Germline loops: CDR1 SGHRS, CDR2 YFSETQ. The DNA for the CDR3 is TGCGCCAGCAGCCTCACAGGAGCCTTAGATAACTATGGCTACACCTTC. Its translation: CASSLTGALDNYGYTF. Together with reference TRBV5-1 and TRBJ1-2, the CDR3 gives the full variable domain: KAGVTQTPRYLIKTRGQQVTLSCSPISGHRSVSWYQQTPGQGLQFLFEYFSETQRNKGNFPGRFSGRQFSNSRSEMNVSTLELGDSALYLCASSLTGALDNYGYTFGSGTRLTVV.

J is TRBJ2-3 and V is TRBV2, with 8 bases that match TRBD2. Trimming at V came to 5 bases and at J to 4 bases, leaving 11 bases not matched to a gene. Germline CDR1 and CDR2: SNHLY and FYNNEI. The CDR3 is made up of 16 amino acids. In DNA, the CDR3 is TGTGCCAGCAGTCGCGGAATAGCGGGGTCCTCAGATACGCAGTATTTT. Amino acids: CASSRGIAGSSDTQYF.

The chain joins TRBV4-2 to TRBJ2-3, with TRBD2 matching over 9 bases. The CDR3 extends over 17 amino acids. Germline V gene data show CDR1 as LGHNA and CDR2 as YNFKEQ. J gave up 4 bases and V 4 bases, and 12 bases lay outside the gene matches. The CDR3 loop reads CASSPFRLREGADTQYF. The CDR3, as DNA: TGTGCCAGCAGCCCATTCAGGTTGCGGGAGGGCGCAGATACGCAGTATTTT.